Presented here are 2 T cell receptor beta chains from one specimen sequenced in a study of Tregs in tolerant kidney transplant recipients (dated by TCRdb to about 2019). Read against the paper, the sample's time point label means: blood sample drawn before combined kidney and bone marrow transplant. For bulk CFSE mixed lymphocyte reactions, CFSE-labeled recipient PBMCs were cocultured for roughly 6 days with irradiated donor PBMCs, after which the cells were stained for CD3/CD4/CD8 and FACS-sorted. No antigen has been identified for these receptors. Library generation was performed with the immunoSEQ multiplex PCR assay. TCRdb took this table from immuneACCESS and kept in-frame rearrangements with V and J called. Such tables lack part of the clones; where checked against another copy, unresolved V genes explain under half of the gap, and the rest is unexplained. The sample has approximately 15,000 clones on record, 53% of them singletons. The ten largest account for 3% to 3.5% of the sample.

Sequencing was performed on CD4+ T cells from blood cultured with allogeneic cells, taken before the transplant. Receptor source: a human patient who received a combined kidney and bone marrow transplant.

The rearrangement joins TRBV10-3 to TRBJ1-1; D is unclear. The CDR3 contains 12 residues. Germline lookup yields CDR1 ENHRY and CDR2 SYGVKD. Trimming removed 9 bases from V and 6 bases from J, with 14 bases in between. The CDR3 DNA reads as TGTGCCATAAGGACGTTTAGCGCTGAAGCTTTCTTT. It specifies CAIRTFSAEAFF.

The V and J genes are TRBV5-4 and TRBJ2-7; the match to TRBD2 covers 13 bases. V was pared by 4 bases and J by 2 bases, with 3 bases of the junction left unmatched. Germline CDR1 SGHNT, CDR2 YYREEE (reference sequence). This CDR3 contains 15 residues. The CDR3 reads CASSVTSGGAYEQYF. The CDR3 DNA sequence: TGTGCCAGCAGCGTAACTAGCGGGGGGGCCTACGAGCAGTACTTC. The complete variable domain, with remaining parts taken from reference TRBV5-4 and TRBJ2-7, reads ETGVTQSPTHLIKTRGQQVTLRCSSQSGHNTVSWYQQALGQGPQFIFQYYREEENGRGNFPPRFSGLQFPNYSSELNVNALELDDSALYLCASSVTSGGAYEQYFGPGTRLTVT.